A single sample is the source of the 23 T cell receptor beta chains below, sequenced in a study of shared clonotypes between healthy human individuals. The data were produced by immunoSEQ multiplex PCR, yet TCRdb's version contains in-frame clones alone and is incomplete. The sample lists about 1 million clones; 70% to 80% were seen once. The material sequenced was memory CD4+ T cells sorted from blood. Indicated subset: CD45RA-negative fraction. These receptors all stem from a man younger than 30 in good health.

The chain recombines TRBV6-1 with TRBJ1-3; no clear D gene. The germline V and J ends were trimmed by 6 bases and 0 bases, with 12 bases remaining between them. CDR1 and CDR2 from the germline V gene are MNHNS and SASEGT. CDR3 length: 15 amino acids. The CDR3 loop is CASRSRGSSGNTIYF. The DNA for the CDR3 is TGTGCCAGCAGGTCACGGGGAAGCTCTGGAAACACCATATATTTT.

This chain uses TRBV21-1 with TRBJ1-4. TRBV21-1 is a listed pseudogene. The CDR3 has 21 amino acids. The CDR3 nucleotides read TGTGCCAGCAGCAAAAGATTAACCGTCCGGGGGCAACAGGTTGTGGATGAAAAACTGTTTTTT. It is translated as CASSKRLTVRGQQVVDEKLFF.

The rearrangement uses TRBV4-1 and TRBJ1-1, with a possible D match to TRBD1 (6 bases). The germline V gene encodes CDR1 MGHRA and CDR2 YSYEKL. The CDR3 extends over 16 amino acids. The germline V and J ends were trimmed by 2 bases and 8 bases, with 21 bases remaining between them. The CDR3 here is CASSQLHPAPTGEAFF. CDR3 coding DNA: TGCGCCAGCAGCCAACTTCACCCAGCTCCAACAGGGGAAGCTTTCTTT.

The chain combines TRBV5-1 with TRBJ2-4, with TRBD2 as a possible D gene (5 bases). The V gene's germline CDR1 is SGHRS and CDR2 YFSETQ. The length of the CDR3 is 14 residues. V lost 0 bases to trimming and J lost 4 bases, with 8 bases between them. CDR3 nucleotides: TGCGCCAGCAGCTTGGTGGAGGCTAAAAACATTCAGTACTTC. It yields the protein CASSLVEAKNIQYF.

The chain links TRBV5-1 to TRBJ2-3; the match to TRBD2 covers 7 bases. CDR1 is SGHRS, CDR2 YFSETQ, per germline. The CDR3 is 15 residues long. The ends lost 2 bases at V and 2 bases at J; junction bases unmatched: 5. CDR3 coding DNA: TGCGCCAGCAGCTTCGGGAGGCCTCACACAGATACGCAGTATTTT. Translated, it gives CASSFGRPHTDTQYF. Full variable domain (outside the CDR3, taken from reference TRBV5-1 and TRBJ2-3): KAGVTQTPRYLIKTRGQQVTLSCSPISGHRSVSWYQQTPGQGLQFLFEYFSETQRNKGNFPGRFSGRQFSNSRSEMNVSTLELGDSALYLCASSFGRPHTDTQYFGPGTRLTVL.

Concerning this clone: In the same sample, other DNA sequences code for this CDR3. V gene TRBV9 combines with J gene TRBJ2-2, with a weak D call TRBD1 (7 bases). Germline V CDR1 and CDR2: SGDLS, YYNGEE. The CDR3 is 16 amino acids. Trimming shortened V by 2 bases and J by 0 bases, and 11 bases separated the two germline ends. As DNA, the CDR3 is TGTGCCAGCAGCGTCGGAGGGGGCGCGAACACCGGGGAGCTGTTTTTT. It yields the protein CASSVGGGANTGELFF.

This clone was detected once. J is TRBJ2-5 and V is TRBV4-1; no clear D. In germline, CDR1 is MGHRA, CDR2 YSYEKL. The CDR3 totals 13 residues. V lost 4 bases, J lost 1 base, and 7 bases lay in between. CDR3 nucleotides: TGCGCCAGCAGCCCCGACTTCCAAGAGACCCAGTACTTC. This sequence encodes CASSPDFQETQYF.

V and J are TRBV19 and TRBJ1-4; possibly TRBD1 for D (5 bases). This CDR3 is 13 amino acids long. V was shortened by 8 bases and J by 7 bases, with 14 bases between the two germline ends. CDR1 LNHDA and CDR2 SQIVND come from the germline V gene (reference sequence). CDR3 in amino acids: CASLQVGAEKLFF. Here the CDR3 DNA reads TGTGCCAGTCTACAGGTTGGGGCTGAAAAACTGTTTTTT. The variable domain in full, completed from reference TRBV19 and TRBJ1-4, reads DGGITQSPKYLFRKEGQNVTLSCEQNLNHDAMYWYRQDPGQGLRLIYYSQIVNDFQKGDIAEGYSVSREKKESFPLTVTSAQKNPTAFYLCASLQVGAEKLFFGSGTQLSVL.

The V gene is TRBV9, the J gene TRBJ1-1, with D perhaps matching TRBD1 (5 bases). Between the trimmed V and J ends, which lost 4 bases and 1 base, there was a span of 14 bases. The germline gives CDR1 SGDLS, CDR2 YYNGEE. CDR3 length: 15 amino acids. This chain's CDR3 is CASSPMRGWNTEAFF. CDR3 coding DNA: TGTGCCAGCAGCCCGATGAGGGGTTGGAACACTGAAGCTTTCTTT.

V usage is TRBV5-1 and J usage is TRBJ2-3, with 7 bases aligning to TRBD1. V dropped 4 bases and J dropped 0; count of bases not matched to a gene: 5. Germline values: CDR1 SGHRS, CDR2 YFSETQ. The CDR3 sequence is 15 residues long. CDR3 sequence reads: CASSPQGVSTDTQYF. The CDR3 DNA sequence: TGCGCCAGCAGCCCCCAGGGGGTTAGCACAGATACGCAGTATTTT.

V usage is TRBV5-6 and J usage is TRBJ1-1; tentatively, D is TRBD1 (6 bases). This CDR3 region has 15 residues. Per germline, CDR1 SGHDT and CDR2 YYEEEE. V dropped 5 bases and J dropped 4 bases, with 18 bases sitting between them. The CDR3 DNA follows: TGTGCCAGCAGAAGTCCTGGAGGGGGGCGCACTGAAGCTTTCTTT. This codes for CASRSPGGGRTEAFF.

The chain links TRBV2 to TRBJ2-5; 9 bases map to TRBD2. V lost 5 bases to trimming and J lost 5 bases; unmatched junction nucleotides: 9. CDR1 SNHLY and CDR2 FYNNEI come from the germline V gene. The CDR3 loop spans 15 amino acids. This CDR3 is CASSPQAGGWETQYF. CDR3 DNA sequence: TGTGCCAGCAGTCCACAAGCGGGAGGCTGGGAGACCCAGTACTTC.

This rearrangement joins TRBV10-3 to TRBJ2-3; D is undetermined. The CDR3 loop spans 12 amino acids. In germline, CDR1 is ENHRY, CDR2 SYGVKD. The germline V and J ends were trimmed by 6 bases and 6 bases, with 10 bases remaining between them. In DNA, the CDR3 is TGTGCCATCAGGGGCGACGGGGATACGCAGTATTTT. Translation: CAIRGDGDTQYF.

This chain joins TRBV6-6 and TRBJ2-3; D gene uncertain. The CDR3 has 15 amino acids. Trimming shortened V by 5 bases and J by 3 bases, and 15 bases separated the two germline ends. CDR1 is MNHNY and CDR2 is SVGAGI in the germline V gene (reference sequence). CDR3 nucleotides: TGTGCCAGCAGTCCCTTTGGGGTAGGAACAGATACGCAGTATTTT. Protein: CASSPFGVGTDTQYF.

CDR3 DNA: TGCGCCAGCAGCGTAACTAATAATGAAAAACTGTTTTTT. Translated, it gives CASSVTNNEKLFF. The rearrangement uses TRBV4-1 and TRBJ1-4, with D hard to call. Trimming removed 5 bases at V and 4 bases at J, with 8 bases between. Germline values: CDR1 MGHRA, CDR2 YSYEKL. This CDR3 is built from 13 residues.

This clone turned up a few times. The chain uses TRBV2 and TRBJ1-3; 10 bases are a match to TRBD1. CDR1 and CDR2 from the germline V gene are SNHLY and FYNNEI. The V segment lost 6 bases and the J segment 1 base; nucleotides outside the gene matches: 0. This CDR3 region has 14 residues. The CDR3 is CASRGQGSGNTIYF. The CDR3 coding sequence is TGTGCCAGCAGGGGACAGGGGTCTGGAAACACCATATATTTT.

The gene calls are TRBV19 and TRBJ2-3; D gene uncertain. The V end was cut by 5 bases, the J end by 6 bases, with 12 bases between. This CDR3 comprises 13 residues. The V gene's germline CDR1 is LNHDA and CDR2 SQIVND (reference sequence). The CDR3 sequence: CASSEEPYDTQYF. DNA of the CDR3: TGTGCCAGTAGTGAAGAACCTTACGATACGCAGTATTTT.

For this clone: This same CDR3 is encoded by further DNA sequences in the sample. V is TRBV6-5 and J is TRBJ2-7; unclear D gene. Germline CDR1 MNHEY, CDR2 SVGAGI. The CDR3 sequence is 13 residues long. The V end was cut by 2 bases, the J end by 0 bases, with 5 bases between. Here the CDR3 DNA reads TGTGCCAGCAGTTACGACGGCTCCTACGAGCAGTACTTC. This sequence encodes CASSYDGSYEQYF.

The chain employs TRBV7-9 and TRBJ2-3; TRBD1 aligns across 11 bases. CDR1 and CDR2 from the germline V gene are SEHNR and FQNEAQ (reference sequence). V gave up 5 bases and J gave up 5 bases; unmatched junction bases: 3. CDR3 length: 14 amino acids. In DNA, the CDR3 is TGTGCCAGCAGCGCCGGGACAGGGGGAGATACGCAGTATTTT. It yields the protein CASSAGTGGDTQYF.

In this sample, this clone turned up once. The chain carries TRBV5-4 and TRBJ2-6; D gene ambiguous. The CDR3 covers 16 residues. Germline CDR1 reads SGHNT; CDR2 reads YYREEE (reference sequence). V was clipped by 4 bases and J by 0 bases, with 11 bases between them. The CDR3 loop reads CASSLATFSGANVLTF. CDR3 nucleotides: TGTGCCAGCAGCCTGGCGACCTTCTCTGGGGCCAACGTCCTGACTTTC.

With respect to this clone: This sample also contains other DNA sequences that code for the same CDR3. The chain carries TRBV6-6 and TRBJ1-2; 11 bases are a match to TRBD1. After removal of 0 bases from V and 5 bases from J, the junction contained 2 bases not matched to a gene. This CDR3 has 15 amino acids. In germline, CDR1 is MNHNY, CDR2 SVGAGI (reference sequence). The CDR3, as DNA: TGTGCCAGCAGTTACTCGGGGACAGGGGGATATGGCTACACCTTC. Translating gives CASSYSGTGGYGYTF.

The chain links TRBV6-7 to TRBJ1-6; no clear D gene. Being an ORF, TRBV6-7 has a function that is uncertain. The ends were cut back, 1 base at V and 9 bases at J, with 25 bases in the middle. This CDR3 comprises 19 residues. The CDR3 sequence is CASSYWANHPMPRSSPLHF. Written as DNA, the CDR3 is TGTGCCAGCAGTTACTGGGCTAACCACCCAATGCCGCGGTCTTCACCCCTCCACTTT.

This chain connects TRBV5-4 to TRBJ2-3, with 13 bases that match TRBD2. This CDR3 region has 17 residues. The V gene end was trimmed by 0 bases and the J gene end by 4 bases; junction bases not matched to a gene: 5. CDR1 and CDR2 (germline): SGHNT, YYREEE (reference sequence). The CDR3 is CASSLGGLAGRADTQYF. The CDR3 DNA sequence: TGTGCCAGCAGCTTGGGGGGACTAGCGGGGCGAGCAGATACGCAGTATTTT.